This T cell receptor (beta chain) was recovered during a study of T cell responses to AZD1222 COVID-19 vaccine. Study-wide results and caveats: Repertoires were sampled only after the peak T cell response. Reportedly, close to half of spike-specific TCRs are directed against unmutated variant regions.

Remarks on this clone: Its cognate antigen is unknown.

V was clipped by 7 bases and J by 0 bases, with 7 bases between them. The CDR3 has 13 amino acids. Germline lookup yields CDR1 LNHDA and CDR2 SQIVND (reference sequence). The method was immunoSEQ multiplex PCR; TCRdb's version includes in-frame clones alone and lacks a portion of them. Of roughly 120,000 clones in the sample, 70% to 90% were seen once. The TCR originated in an adult in good health. The source material was peripheral blood, sampled on day 0 of AZD1222 vaccination. V gene TRBV19 combines with J gene TRBJ1-5; D call uncertain. The CDR3 DNA reads as TGTGCCAGTACGAGGTATAGCAATCAGCCCCAGCATTTT. Amino acids: CASTRYSNQPQHF.